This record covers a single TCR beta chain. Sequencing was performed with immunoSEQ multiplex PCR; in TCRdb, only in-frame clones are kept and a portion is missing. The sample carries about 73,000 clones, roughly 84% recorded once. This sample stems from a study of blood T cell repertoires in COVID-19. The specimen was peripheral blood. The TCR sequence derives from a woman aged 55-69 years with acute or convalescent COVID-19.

CDR3 nucleotide sequence: TGTGCCAGTAGTACACCCCACACAGGGAGAGGGGTCTACGAGCAGTACTTC. Translation gives CASSTPHTGRGVYEQYF. The J gene is TRBJ2-7, the V gene TRBV19, with D possibly matching TRBD1 (6 bases). The CDR3 has 17 amino acids. Germline V CDR1 and CDR2: LNHDA, SQIVND (reference sequence). Trimming stripped 4 bases from V and 3 bases from J, with 22 bases between. Full variable domain (rest looked up from reference TRBV19 and TRBJ2-7): DGGITQSPKYLFRKEGQNVTLSCEQNLNHDAMYWYRQDPGQGLRLIYYSQIVNDFQKGDIAEGYSVSREKKESFPLTVTSAQKNPTAFYLCASSTPHTGRGVYEQYFGPGTRLTVT.